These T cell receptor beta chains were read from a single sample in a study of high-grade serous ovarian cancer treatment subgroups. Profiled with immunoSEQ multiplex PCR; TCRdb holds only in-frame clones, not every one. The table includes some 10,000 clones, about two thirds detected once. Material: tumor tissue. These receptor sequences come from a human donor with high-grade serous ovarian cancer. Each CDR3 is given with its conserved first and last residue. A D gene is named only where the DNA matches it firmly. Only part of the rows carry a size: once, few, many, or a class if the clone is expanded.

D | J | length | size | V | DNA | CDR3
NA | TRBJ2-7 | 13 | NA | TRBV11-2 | TGTGCCAGCAGCTCGGACCGTGGCTACGAGCAGTACTTC | CASSSDRGYEQYF
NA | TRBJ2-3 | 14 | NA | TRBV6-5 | TGTGCCAGCAGTTCAAAGAGAATTTCGGATACGCAGTATTTT | CASSSKRISDTQYF
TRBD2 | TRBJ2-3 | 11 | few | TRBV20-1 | TGCAGTGCAACCTCGGGGGGTACGCAGTATTTT | CSATSGGTQYF
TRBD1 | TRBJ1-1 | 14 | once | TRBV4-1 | TGCGCCAGCAGCCTAGGGACAGTTAACACTGAAGCTTTCTTT | CASSLGTVNTEAFF
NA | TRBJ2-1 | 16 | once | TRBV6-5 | TGTGCCAGCAGTTACTCGAGGGGGAGCTCCTACAATGAGCAGTTCTTC | CASSYSRGSSYNEQFF
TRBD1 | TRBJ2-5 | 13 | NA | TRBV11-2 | TGTGCCAGCAGCCGGGACAGGAGAGAGACCCAGTACTTC | CASSRDRRETQYF
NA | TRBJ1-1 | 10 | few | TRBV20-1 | TGCAGTGCTGGGACGGTTGAAGCTTTCTTT | CSAGTVEAFF
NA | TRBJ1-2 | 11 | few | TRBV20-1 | TGCAGTGCTAGACAGGGCTATGGCTACACCTTC | CSARQGYGYTF
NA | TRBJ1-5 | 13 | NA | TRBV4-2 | TGTGCCAGCAGCCCTAAGAGGGGCCAGCCCCAGCATTTT | CASSPKRGQPQHF
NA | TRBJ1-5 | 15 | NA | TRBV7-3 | TGTGCCAGCAGCCCCGGGATGGGTTGGGGGCAGCCCCAGCATTTT | CASSPGMGWGQPQHF
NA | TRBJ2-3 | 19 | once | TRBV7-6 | TGTGCCAGCAGCCGTTTAGGGCGGGGCAGAGATCGGGGCACAGATACGCAGTATTTT | CASSRLGRGRDRGTDTQYF
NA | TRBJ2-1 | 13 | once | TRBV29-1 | TGCAGCGTTGATCGTATAGGTTACAATGAGCAGTTCTTC | CSVDRIGYNEQFF
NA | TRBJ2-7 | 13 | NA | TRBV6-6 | TGTGCCAGCAGTTACTCGAAGGGGAGTGAGCAGTACTTC | CASSYSKGSEQYF
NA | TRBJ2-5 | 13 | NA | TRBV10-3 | TGTGCCAGCACCGAACTAGTAGGAGAGACCCAGTACTTC | CASTELVGETQYF
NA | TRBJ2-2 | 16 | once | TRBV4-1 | TGCGCCAGCAGCCAAACCTGGGTTGGGGGCACCGGGGAGCTGTTTTTT | CASSQTWVGGTGELFF
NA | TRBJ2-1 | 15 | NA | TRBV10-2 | TGCGCCAGCAGTGATAGGAGGGGATCCTACAATGAGCAGTTCTTC | CASSDRRGSYNEQFF
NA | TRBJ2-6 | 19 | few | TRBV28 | TGTGCCAGCAGGAGAGAAACCTTCCGTGTAGGCTCTGGGGCCAACGTCCTGACTTTC | CASRRETFRVGSGANVLTF
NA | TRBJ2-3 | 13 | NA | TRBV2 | TGTGCCAGCAGTGACTGGAGCACAGATACGCAGTATTTT | CASSDWSTDTQYF
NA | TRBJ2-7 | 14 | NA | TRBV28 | TGTGCCAGCAGTTTGAGCCCAGCCTCCTACGAGCAGTACTTC | CASSLSPASYEQYF
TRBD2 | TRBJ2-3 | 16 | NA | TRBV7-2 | TGTGCCAGCAGCGGGACCGGGGGGACTCAGACAGATACGCAGTATTTT | CASSGTGGTQTDTQYF
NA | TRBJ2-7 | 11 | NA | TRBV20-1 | TGCAGTGCTAGTGAGGGGAGCGAGCAGTACTTC | CSASEGSEQYF
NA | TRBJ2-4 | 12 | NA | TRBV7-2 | TGTGCCAGCAGCTTCGAAGGGACCATTCAGTACTTC | CASSFEGTIQYF
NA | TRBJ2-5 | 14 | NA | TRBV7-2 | TGTGCCAGCAGCTTAGGCCACAGTGGAGAGACCCAGTACTTC | CASSLGHSGETQYF
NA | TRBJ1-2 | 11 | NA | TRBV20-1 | TGCAGTGCGGGACTCAACTATGGCTACACCTTC | CSAGLNYGYTF
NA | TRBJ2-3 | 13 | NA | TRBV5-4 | TGTGCCAGCAGCTTGGACCACACAGATACGCAGTATTTT | CASSLDHTDTQYF
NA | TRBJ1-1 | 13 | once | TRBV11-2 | TGTGCCAGCAGCTCAATCCCAAACACTGAAGCTTTCTTT | CASSSIPNTEAFF
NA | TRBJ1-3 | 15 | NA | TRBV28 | TGTGCCAGCCGCCTGGGGGGCCTCTCTGGAAACACCATATATTTT | CASRLGGLSGNTIYF
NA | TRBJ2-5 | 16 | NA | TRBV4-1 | TGCGCCAGCAGGGCGAGCGGGTCCTCATTACCGGGGGAGCAGTACTTC | CASRASGSSLPGEQYF
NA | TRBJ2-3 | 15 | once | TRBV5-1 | TGCGCCAGCAGCTTGGGGGGGGTTGGAACAGATACGCAGTATTTT | CASSLGGVGTDTQYF
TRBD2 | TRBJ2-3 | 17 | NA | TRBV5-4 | TGTGCCAGCAGCTTACGGCTAGCGGGAGGGCTGACAGATACGCAGTATTTT | CASSLRLAGGLTDTQYF
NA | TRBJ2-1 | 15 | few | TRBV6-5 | TGTGCCAGCAGTTACTCCGAACTAACAGGTGATGAGCAGTTCTTC | CASSYSELTGDEQFF
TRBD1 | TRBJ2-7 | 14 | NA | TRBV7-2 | TGTGCCAGCAGCTCTTGGACAGGGAGTTACGAGCAGTACTTC | CASSSWTGSYEQYF
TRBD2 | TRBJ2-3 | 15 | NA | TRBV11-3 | TGTGCCAGCAGCCTAGCGGGAGGTGACACAGATACGCAGTATTTT | CASSLAGGDTDTQYF
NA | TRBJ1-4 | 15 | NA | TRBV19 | TGTGCCAGTAGGGACGGCGGGGCAACTAATGAAAAACTGTTTTTT | CASRDGGATNEKLFF
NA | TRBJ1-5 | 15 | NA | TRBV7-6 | TGTGCCAGCAGCTTAGACAGGGACGGGGCTCAGCCCCAGCATTTT | CASSLDRDGAQPQHF
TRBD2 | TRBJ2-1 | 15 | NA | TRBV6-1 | TGTGCCAGCACCCAACTAGCGGGAGGCGGGAATGAGCAGTTCTTC | CASTQLAGGGNEQFF
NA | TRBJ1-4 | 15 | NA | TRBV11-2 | TGTGCCAGCAGCTTAGTTGCCAGGGAGAATGAAAAACTGTTTTTT | CASSLVARENEKLFF
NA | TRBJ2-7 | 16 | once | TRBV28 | TGTGCCAGCAGTTTTAAAGGCCGGAGACGACTCTACGAGCAGTACTTC | CASSFKGRRRLYEQYF
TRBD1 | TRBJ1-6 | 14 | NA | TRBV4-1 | TGCGCCAGCACCCCCGGGACAGGGAATTCACCCCTCCACTTT | CASTPGTGNSPLHF
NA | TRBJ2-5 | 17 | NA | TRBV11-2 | TGTGCCAGCAGCTTATGGGCCGGGACGAACGTTCAAGAGACCCAGTACTTC | CASSLWAGTNVQETQYF
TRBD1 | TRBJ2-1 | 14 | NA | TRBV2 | TGTGCCAGCAGTTTGACAGGGGGGGTCGATGAGCAGTTCTTC | CASSLTGGVDEQFF
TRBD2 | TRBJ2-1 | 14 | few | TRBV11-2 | TGTGCCAGCAGCTTAGATCTAGCGGGTGGTGAGCAGTTCTTC | CASSLDLAGGEQFF
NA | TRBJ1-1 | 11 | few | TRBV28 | TGTGCCACCCTAGGGAGGACTGAAGCTTTCTTT | CATLGRTEAFF
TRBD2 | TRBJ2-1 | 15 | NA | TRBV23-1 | TGCGCCAGCAGTCTTCCGGGACTAGCGTTCGATGAGCAGTTCTTC | CASSLPGLAFDEQFF
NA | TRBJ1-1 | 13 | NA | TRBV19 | TGTGCCAGTAGTATCGGGACTGTTAGAGAAGCTTTCTTT | CASSIGTVREAFF
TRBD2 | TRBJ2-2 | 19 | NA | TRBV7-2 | TGTGCCAGCAGCTTAGAGGGGGGACTAGCGGGAGTAACCACCGGGGAGCTGTTTTTT | CASSLEGGLAGVTTGELFF
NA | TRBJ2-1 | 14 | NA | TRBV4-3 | TGCGCCAGCAGCCAAATGGGGGCGCGCAATGAGCAGTTCTTC | CASSQMGARNEQFF
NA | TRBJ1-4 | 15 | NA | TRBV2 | TGTGCCAGCAGGCCCACTCGGGGGCCCCTTGAAAAACTGTTTTTT | CASRPTRGPLEKLFF
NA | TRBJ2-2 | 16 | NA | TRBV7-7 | TGTGCTAGCAGCTTAGGAACAGGGCAGGGCACCGGGGAGCTGTTTTTT | CASSLGTGQGTGELFF
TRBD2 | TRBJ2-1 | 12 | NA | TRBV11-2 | TGTGCCAGCAGCCTCCACCCGGGAGGCGCGTTCTTC | CASSLHPGGAFF
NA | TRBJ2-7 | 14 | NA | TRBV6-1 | TGTGCCAGCAGGTCGGGGCAGATCAACTACGAGCAGTACTTC | CASRSGQINYEQYF
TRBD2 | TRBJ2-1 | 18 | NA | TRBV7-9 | TGTGCCAGCAGCCGCAGGACTAGCGGGAGATGGTCCTACAATGAGCAGTTCTTC | CASSRRTSGRWSYNEQFF